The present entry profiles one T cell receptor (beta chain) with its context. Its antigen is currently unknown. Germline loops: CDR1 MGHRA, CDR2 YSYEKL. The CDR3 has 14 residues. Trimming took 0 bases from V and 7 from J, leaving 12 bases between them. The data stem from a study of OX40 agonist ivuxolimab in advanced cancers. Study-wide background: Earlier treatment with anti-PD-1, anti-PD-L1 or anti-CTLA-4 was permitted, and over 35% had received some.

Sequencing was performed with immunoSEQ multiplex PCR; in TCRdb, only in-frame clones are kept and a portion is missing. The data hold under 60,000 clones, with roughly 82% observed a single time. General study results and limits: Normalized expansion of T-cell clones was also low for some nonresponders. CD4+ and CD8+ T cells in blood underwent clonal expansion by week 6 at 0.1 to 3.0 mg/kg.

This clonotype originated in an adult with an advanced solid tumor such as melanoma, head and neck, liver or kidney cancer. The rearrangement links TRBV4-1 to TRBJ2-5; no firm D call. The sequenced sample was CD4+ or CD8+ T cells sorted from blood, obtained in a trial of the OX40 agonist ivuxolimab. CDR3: CASSQEPVWGTQYF. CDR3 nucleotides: TGCGCCAGCAGCCAAGAGCCGGTGTGGGGGACCCAGTACTTC.